These T cell receptor beta chains were read from a single sample in a study of OX40 agonist ivuxolimab in advanced cancers. TCRdb keeps only in-frame clones here, not all; method: immunoSEQ multiplex PCR. The sample lists 36,000 or so clones; less than 90% were seen once. The sample consisted of CD4+ or CD8+ T cells sorted from blood, taken in a trial of the OX40 agonist ivuxolimab. These receptors all stem from an adult with an advanced solid tumor such as melanoma, head and neck, liver or kidney cancer. Each CDR3 is given with its conserved first and last residue. D genes are given only for firm matches. Not every row has a clone size; where given, it reads once, few, many or a size class.

TRBV30	14	TRBD1	.	TRBJ1-2	TGTGCCTGGGCGGGACAGGGTTTTCTCTATGGCTACACCTTC	CAWAGQGFLYGYTF
TRBV7-3	16	TRBD2	.	TRBJ2-2	TGTGCCAGCAGCTTACATAGCGGGGCAAACCCCGGGGAGCTGTTTTTT	CASSLHSGANPGELFF
TRBV4-1	18	.	.	TRBJ1-5	TGCGCCAGCAGCCAAGGGGCCAGAGGGGGGGGGCTGAATCAGCCCCAGCATTTT	CASSQGARGGGLNQPQHF
TRBV7-9	14	TRBD1	once	TRBJ1-1	TGTGCCAGCAGCCTACAGGGGGCCCGCACTGAAGCTTTCTTT	CASSLQGARTEAFF
TRBV18	13	.	.	TRBJ2-5	TGTGCCAGCTCACCACGGCGCGGAGAGACCCAGTACTTC	CASSPRRGETQYF
TRBV29-1	12	TRBD1	.	TRBJ1-5	TGCAGCGTTGCCGGGACAGGACAGCCCCAGCATTTT	CSVAGTGQPQHF
TRBV5-4	13	TRBD2	.	TRBJ2-3	TGTGCCAGCAGCCAGAGCGGGGGGGATACGCAGTATTTT	CASSQSGGDTQYF
TRBV28	17	TRBD2	.	TRBJ2-4	TGTGCCACGGAGAAGCGGGGGGGCCCCAAATCGAAAAACATTCAGTACTTC	CATEKRGGPKSKNIQYF
TRBV5-5	13	.	.	TRBJ2-5	TGTGCCAGCAGCTTGCGAATCGGCCGGACCCAGTACTTC	CASSLRIGRTQYF
TRBV11-2	15	TRBD1	.	TRBJ2-7	TGTGCCAGCAGCTTGGGGACAGGGTCCCCCTACGAGCAGTACTTC	CASSLGTGSPYEQYF
TRBV28	11	.	.	TRBJ1-4	TGTGCCAGCAGTATTAAGGAAAAACTGTTTTTT	CASSIKEKLFF
TRBV4-2	18	.	.	TRBJ2-5	TGTGCCAGCAGCCAAGTTGGGGTAGGACGGGGTGTTATGGAGACCCAGTACTTC	CASSQVGVGRGVMETQYF
TRBV6-1	19	TRBD1	.	TRBJ1-5	TGTGCCAGCAGTGAAGCGAACCTTTGGAGGCAGGGGGTCAATCAGCCCCAGCATTTT	CASSEANLWRQGVNQPQHF
TRBV7-2	13	TRBD1	.	TRBJ2-1	TGTGCCAGCAGCTTCGACAGGGGGAATGAGCAGTTCTTC	CASSFDRGNEQFF
TRBV18	16	.	.	TRBJ1-6	TGTGCCAGCTCACCACTACAGAGCTCCTATAATTCACCCCTCCACTTT	CASSPLQSSYNSPLHF
TRBV2	14	.	medium-sized	TRBJ1-5	TGTGCCAGCAGTGAAGCCATCGACAATCAGCCCCAGCATTTT	CASSEAIDNQPQHF
TRBV4-1	19	.	.	TRBJ1-1	TGCGCCAGCAGCCAACGTCAGCTCGGGGGGGCGCGAGGGAACACTGAAGCTTTCTTT	CASSQRQLGGARGNTEAFF
TRBV6-1	17	.	once	TRBJ1-5	TGTGCCAGCAGTGAAGCGGTGTCGCCCAGGAGCAATCAGCCCCAGCATTTT	CASSEAVSPRSNQPQHF
TRBV7-9	16	TRBD2	.	TRBJ2-3	TGTGCCAGCAGCTTAGGGCTAGCGGGAGTATCAGATACGCAGTATTTT	CASSLGLAGVSDTQYF
TRBV6-6	13	.	.	TRBJ1-4	TGTGCCAGCAGTTATACAGAAAATGAAAAACTGTTTTTT	CASSYTENEKLFF
TRBV5-4	12	.	.	TRBJ2-7	TGTGCCAGCAGCTTGGGGGAGAACGAGCAGTACTTC	CASSLGENEQYF
TRBV2	14	TRBD2	.	TRBJ2-7	TGTGCCAGCATCCCCGGGACTAACTCCTACGAGCAGTACTTC	CASIPGTNSYEQYF
TRBV6-1	14	.	.	TRBJ1-2	TGTGCCAGCAGTTCTGCCGGGTCCTTCTATGGCTACACCTTC	CASSSAGSFYGYTF
TRBV28	15	.	.	TRBJ1-2	TGTGCCAGCAGTCCCCCGGGACAAGGGGTCTATGGCTACACCTTC	CASSPPGQGVYGYTF
TRBV10-1	17	.	.	TRBJ2-3	TGCGCCAGCAGCCCCGGACACCAGTATCCTAGCACAGATACGCAGTATTTT	CASSPGHQYPSTDTQYF
TRBV27	18	TRBD1	few	TRBJ1-3	TGTGCCAGTTTGACAAACCGGACAGGGCCACTCTCTGGAAACACCATATATTTT	CASLTNRTGPLSGNTIYF
TRBV9	17	.	.	TRBJ2-1	TGTGCCAGCAGCGTGGCCCCGAGGACCGCTGCGTCCAATGAGCAGTTCTTC	CASSVAPRTAASNEQFF
TRBV10-2	14	TRBD2	.	TRBJ2-1	TGCGCCAGCGGCGTAGCGGGTGGGGACAATGAGCAGTTCTTC	CASGVAGGDNEQFF
TRBV30	14	.	once	TRBJ2-1	TGTGCCTGGAGTCGGGCGGCGGTAAACAATGAGCAGTTCTTC	CAWSRAAVNNEQFF
TRBV5-5	17	TRBD1	.	TRBJ1-4	TGTGCCAGCAGCTTGGGCACACGACAGGGAAGGGGCGAAAAACTGTTTTTT	CASSLGTRQGRGEKLFF
TRBV11-2	13	.	few	TRBJ2-3	TGTGCCAGCGCCCGAGGCGGCACAGATACGCAGTATTTT	CASARGGTDTQYF
TRBV19	16	TRBD1	.	TRBJ2-3	TGTGCCAGTAGTCCGGGGACAGGGGGGTTAACAGATACGCAGTATTTT	CASSPGTGGLTDTQYF
TRBV2	15	.	.	TRBJ2-2	TGTGCCAGCAAAACTGTCCTCGGGCGCACCGGGGAGCTGTTTTTT	CASKTVLGRTGELFF
TRBV21-1	19	.	.	TRBJ1-1	TGTGCCAGCAGCAAAGATGATATGGACAGGGTAGACTTAAACACTGAAGCTTTCTTT	CASSKDDMDRVDLNTEAFF
TRBV7-8	17	.	.	TRBJ2-7	TGTGCCAGCAGGCCCAGAGGGGGTGAGACTAGCAGCTCGGGGCAGTACTTC	CASRPRGGETSSSGQYF
TRBV20-1	10	.	.	TRBJ1-6	TGCAGTGCCCGGTCCAACCTACTCCACTTT	CSARSNLLHF
TRBV6-5	15	.	.	TRBJ2-7	TGTGCCAGCAGTTACTTAGCGGTCGGGACCTACGAGCAGTACTTC	CASSYLAVGTYEQYF
TRBV19	11	.	.	TRBJ2-5	TGTGCCAGTAGTGCCCGAGAGACCCAGTACTTC	CASSARETQYF
TRBV11-1	14	.	few	TRBJ2-7	TGTGCCAGCAGCTTACAGGCAGGACCCTACGAGCAGTACTTC	CASSLQAGPYEQYF
TRBV11-1	18	.	.	TRBJ2-3	TGTGCCAGCAGCTCCGTTAGAAGGGACCTATCCCGAGCAGATACGCAGTATTTT	CASSSVRRDLSRADTQYF
TRBV6-5	15	TRBD1	.	TRBJ1-2	TGTGCCAGCCGTACGTCGGGGACAGGGGACTATGGCTACACCTTC	CASRTSGTGDYGYTF
TRBV11-3	12	TRBD2	.	TRBJ2-7	TGTGCCAGCAGTAAACGGGGGGACGAGCAGTACTTC	CASSKRGDEQYF
TRBV10-3	14	.	.	TRBJ1-2	TGTGCCATCAGTGTACGGGGGAGATTGAGTGGCTACACCTTC	CAISVRGRLSGYTF
TRBV5-4	16	TRBD2	once	TRBJ2-3	TGTGCCAGCAGCCGGACTAGCGGGGGCCTCAAGGGTACGCAGTATTTT	CASSRTSGGLKGTQYF
TRBV5-5	14	.	few	TRBJ1-2	TGTGCCAGCAGCTTACAAGACAGCAACTATGGCTACACCTTC	CASSLQDSNYGYTF
TRBV27	15	.	.	TRBJ1-4	TGTGCCAGCAGCGGAACTAGGGTGGCTGGTGAAAAACTGTTTTTT	CASSGTRVAGEKLFF
TRBV6-1	17	.	.	TRBJ2-2	TGTGCCAGCAGTGAAACCGGTGGGGGCCTGAACACCGGGGAGCTGTTTTTT	CASSETGGGLNTGELFF
TRBV2	13	.	.	TRBJ1-1	TGTGCCAGCAGTGGCGACAGAAAGGCTGAAGCTTTCTTT	CASSGDRKAEAFF